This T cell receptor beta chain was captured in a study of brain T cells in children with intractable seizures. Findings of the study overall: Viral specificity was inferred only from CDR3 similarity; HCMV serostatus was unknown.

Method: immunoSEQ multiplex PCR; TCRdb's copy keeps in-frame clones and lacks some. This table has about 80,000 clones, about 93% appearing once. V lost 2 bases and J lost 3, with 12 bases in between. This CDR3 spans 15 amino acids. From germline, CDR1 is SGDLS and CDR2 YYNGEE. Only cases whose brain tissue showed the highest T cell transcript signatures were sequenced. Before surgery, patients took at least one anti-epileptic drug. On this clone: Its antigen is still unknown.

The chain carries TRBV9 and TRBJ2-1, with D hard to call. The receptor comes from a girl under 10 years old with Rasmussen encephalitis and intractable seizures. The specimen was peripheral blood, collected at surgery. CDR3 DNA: TGTGCCAGCAGCGTGGATGCACCAATCTACAATGAGCAGTTCTTC. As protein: CASSVDAPIYNEQFF.